Listed here are 23 T cell receptor beta chains from one sample, sequenced in a study of blood T cells in healthy people across ages. A second PCR of 7 to 11 cycles used a sample-barcoded 5' primer and a J-beta primer mix. TCRdb independently ran MiXCR on the 5' RACE reads; one entry per CDR3 protein. The table records under 800,000 distinct CDR3 sequences, more than 40% of them present only once. The sequencing sample was made of blood. These receptors were collected from a woman aged 55 to 70 in good health.

The rearrangement joins TRBV14 to TRBJ2-5, with a possible D match to TRBD1 (6 bases). Germline lookup yields CDR1 SGHDN and CDR2 FVKESK. Trimming left V 1 base short and J 7 bases short, with 13 bases between. The CDR3 has 14 residues. CDR3 coding DNA: TGTGCCAGCAGCCAAGCTAACATAGGGGGGACCCAGTACTTC. Its translation: CASSQANIGGTQYF. The full variable domain, with the rest looked up from reference TRBV14 and TRBJ2-5, is EAGVTQFPSHSVIEKGQTVTLRCDPISGHDNLYWYRRVMGKEIKFLLHFVKESKQDESGMPNNRFLAERTGGTYSTLKVQPAELEDSGVYFCASSQANIGGTQYFGPGTRLLVL.

This sequence joins TRBV28 and TRBJ2-1; tentative D call: TRBD2 (6 bases). This CDR3 comprises 16 residues. Germline CDR1 MDHEN, CDR2 SYDVKM. V lost 1 base and J 3 bases, leaving 13 bases between the germline ends. CDR3 in amino acids: CASSLSPGSGYNEQFF. The CDR3, as DNA: TGTGCCAGCAGTTTATCCCCCGGGAGTGGCTACAATGAGCAGTTCTTC. The complete variable domain, with remaining parts taken from reference TRBV28 and TRBJ2-1, reads DVKVTQSSRYLVKRTGEKVFLECVQDMDHENMFWYRQDPGLGLRLIYFSYDVKMKEKGDIPEGYSVSREKKERFSLILESASTNQTSMYLCASSLSPGSGYNEQFFGPGTRLTVL.

The J gene is TRBJ1-1, the V gene TRBV12-3 or TRBV12-4; 8 bases are shared with TRBD1. V lost 5 bases, J lost 4 bases, and 6 bases stayed unmatched. The CDR3 has 14 amino acids. The CDR3 region has the DNA TGTGCCAGCAGTATGACAGGGGTTGGCACTGAAGCTTTCTTT. It yields the protein CASSMTGVGTEAFF.

J is TRBJ2-3 and V is TRBV6-5; no definite D call. This CDR3 is built from 15 residues. The germline CDR1 and CDR2 sequences are MNHEY and SVGAGI. The germline V and J ends were trimmed by 0 bases and 2 bases, with 9 bases remaining between them. CDR3 sequence (DNA): TGTGCCAGCAGTTACTCGAGTGGCGACACAGATACGCAGTATTTT. Protein product: CASSYSSGDTDTQYF.

The V and J genes are TRBV12-3 or TRBV12-4 and TRBJ1-2; 7 bases match TRBD1. Trimming took 5 bases from V and 5 from J; bases not matched to a gene: 8. The CDR3 has 14 residues. CDR3 nucleotide sequence: TGTGCCAGCAGTCCTACAGGGGAATGGTATGGCTACACCTTC. Translated, it gives CASSPTGEWYGYTF.

This clonotype was counted a few times. The chain carries TRBV4-2 and TRBJ2-5; 10 bases align to TRBD2. Trimming at V came to 4 bases and at J to 2 bases, leaving 7 bases not matched to a gene. The CDR3 totals 16 residues. Germline V lookup: CDR1 LGHNA, CDR2 YNFKEQ. The CDR3 region is CASSRGLADLQETQYF. CDR3 nucleotide sequence: TGTGCCAGCAGCCGAGGACTAGCGGACCTACAAGAGACCCAGTACTTC.

The table lists this clonotype with a few counts. CDR3: CASSQEGRIIYNEQFF. The CDR3 DNA follows: TGTGCCAGCAGCCAAGAAGGCAGGATCATCTACAATGAGCAGTTCTTC. The genes are TRBV3-1 and TRBJ2-1; D is uncertain. Germline V gene data show CDR1 as LGHDT and CDR2 as YNNKEL (reference sequence). This CDR3 region has 16 residues. Trimming took 0 bases from V and 3 from J, leaving 12 bases between them.

The V and J genes are TRBV28 and TRBJ2-7, with D possibly matching TRBD1 (5 bases). This CDR3 spans 13 amino acids. V was shortened by 7 bases and J by 2 bases, with 12 bases between the two germline ends. Per the germline V gene, CDR1 is MDHEN and CDR2 is SYDVKM. The DNA for the CDR3 is TGTGCCAGCAACATTCAAGGGGCCTACGAGCAGTACTTC. Protein product: CASNIQGAYEQYF.

The rearrangement uses TRBV9 and TRBJ2-5; D is tentatively TRBD1 or TRBD2 (5 bases each). CDR3 length: 14 residues. CDR1 and CDR2 from the germline V gene are SGDLS and YYNGEE. Trimming pared 0 bases from V and 11 bases from J, leaving 17 bases between. CDR3 DNA: TGTGCCAGCAGCGTAGTCGGGACCAACAATGAGCAGTACTTC. Protein: CASSVVGTNNEQYF.

This sequence joins TRBV12-5 and TRBJ2-5; the D is unclear. Per germline, CDR1 LGHNT and CDR2 FRNRAP. The CDR3 is made up of 13 amino acids. V gave up 4 bases and J gave up 1 base, with 7 bases separating them. CDR3 sequence reads: CASGWGTQETQYF. In DNA, the CDR3 is TGTGCTAGTGGTTGGGGAACCCAAGAGACCCAGTACTTC.

This chain uses TRBV4-3 with TRBJ2-4, with 7 nucleotides matching TRBD1. The DNA matches TRBJ2-7 better at its end, which makes the J call doubtful. This CDR3 spans 13 amino acids. Germline lookup yields CDR1 LGHNA and CDR2 YSLEER. In nucleotides, the CDR3 is TGCGCCAGCAGCCGGACAGGTGTCGACGAGCAGTACTTC. Translating it yields CASSRTGVDEQYF.

This clonotype was counted only a few times. The V call is TRBV6-2 or TRBV6-3, the J call TRBJ2-1; D remains ambiguous. The V end was cut by 2 bases, the J end by 8 bases, with 7 bases between. Germline assignment: CDR1 MNHEY and CDR2 SVGEGT. There are 12 residues in the CDR3. The CDR3, as DNA: TGTGCCAGCAGTTACCGAGAACATGAGCAGTTCTTC. As protein: CASSYREHEQFF.

The gene calls are TRBV12-3 or TRBV12-4 and TRBJ1-5; TRBD1 matches 7 bases. The CDR3 spans 14 residues. The trim removed 5 bases at V and 7 bases at J, leaving 8 bases unmatched. CDR3 in amino acids: CASSRGGSGQPQHF. CDR3 DNA sequence: TGTGCCAGCAGTCGAGGGGGCTCCGGGCAGCCCCAGCATTTT.

This clonotype was counted between two and nine times. The rearrangement uses TRBV10-3 and TRBJ2-5, with TRBD2 identical over 9 bases. V lost 8 bases and J lost 4; bases outside the gene matches: 11. There are 15 residues in the CDR3. Germline CDR1 and CDR2: ENHRY and SYGVKD. For the CDR3, the DNA is TGTGCCATCCAGAGAGCGGGAGGATTAGGAGAGACCCAGTACTTC. It specifies CAIQRAGGLGETQYF.

This clonotype was seen a single time. V gene TRBV12-3 or TRBV12-4 combines with J gene TRBJ2-7, with 7 bases aligning to TRBD1. V was clipped by 5 bases and J by 3 bases; unmatched bases: 10. The CDR3 sequence is 15 residues long. CDR3 region: CASSPRSRGFYEQYF. CDR3 nucleotide sequence: TGTGCCAGCAGTCCCCGGAGCAGGGGGTTCTACGAGCAGTACTTC.

The genes are TRBV29-1 and TRBJ2-6; 7 nucleotides line up with TRBD1. Germline values: CDR1 SQVTM, CDR2 ANQGSEA. The CDR3 contains 20 residues. Trimming took 7 bases from V and 5 from J; bases not matched to a gene: 26. CDR3 in DNA: TGCAGCGCTCTTACGAGCCGGGACAGTTCCTCTGCTGGGTGGGCCAACGTCCTGACTTTC. It yields the protein CSALTSRDSSSAGWANVLTF. Supplemented by reference TRBV29-1 and TRBJ2-6, the full variable domain reads SAVISQKPSRDICQRGTSLTIQCQVDSQVTMMFWYRQQPGQSLTLIATANQGSEATYESGFVIDKFPISRPNLTFSTLTVSNMSPEDSSIYLCSALTSRDSSSAGWANVLTFGAGSRLTVL.

This sequence joins TRBV28 and TRBJ2-2; TRBD2 aligns across 7 bases. The ends lost 2 bases at V and 1 base at J; junction bases unmatched: 4. The CDR3 length is 16 residues. The germline V gene encodes CDR1 MDHEN and CDR2 SYDVKM. The CDR3 sequence is CASSLAVAGNTGELFF. The CDR3 DNA is TGTGCCAGCAGTTTAGCGGTAGCGGGGAACACCGGGGAGCTGTTTTTT.

This chain uses TRBV3-1 with TRBJ1-4; 8 nucleotides line up with TRBD1. The germline V gene encodes CDR1 LGHDT and CDR2 YNNKEL (reference sequence). V lost 1 base, J lost 8 bases, and 6 bases stayed unmatched. The CDR3 covers 15 residues. For the CDR3, the DNA is TGTGCCAGCAGCCAAGTCTTACAGGGGGGAGAAAAACTGTTTTTT. Translation: CASSQVLQGGEKLFF. The whole variable domain, remainder taken from reference TRBV3-1 and TRBJ1-4, is DTAVSQTPKYLVTQMGNDKSIKCEQNLGHDTMYWYKQDSKKFLKIMFSYNNKELIINETVPNRFSPKSPDKAHLNLHINSLELGDSAVYFCASSQVLQGGEKLFFGSGTQLSVL.

The genes are TRBV10-3 and TRBJ2-7; 10 positions agree with TRBD1. Germline CDR1 is ENHRY and CDR2 is SYGVKD. Germline trimming cut 10 bases from V and 3 bases from J; bases unmatched to any gene: 6. This CDR3 region has 13 residues. CDR3 DNA sequence: TGTGCCAGCGGGGACAGGGGAAACTACGAGCAGTACTTC. This codes for CASGDRGNYEQYF.

This sequence joins TRBV20-1 and TRBJ2-3; weak D call: TRBD2 (6 bases). The CDR3 totals 14 residues. V was clipped by 3 bases and J by 2 bases, with 12 bases between them. CDR1 and CDR2 from the germline V gene are DFQATT and SNEGSKA (reference sequence). CDR3 sequence: CSARRGIFTDTQYF. Written as DNA, the CDR3 is TGCAGTGCTAGGCGGGGCATATTCACAGATACGCAGTATTTT.

The rearrangement links TRBV7-2 to TRBJ2-5, with D possibly TRBD2 on 5 matching bases. Trimming removed 5 bases at V and 7 bases at J, with 11 bases between. The CDR3 has 12 amino acids. Per germline, CDR1 SGHTA and CDR2 FQGNSA. CDR3 protein: CASSREWGTQYF. CDR3 nucleotide sequence: TGTGCCAGCAGCCGGGAATGGGGGACCCAGTACTTC.

This clonotype was seen more than once but under ten times. This chain connects TRBV7-9 to TRBJ2-3; 10 bases fit TRBD2. The CDR3 loop spans 17 amino acids. Germline CDR1 SEHNR, CDR2 FQNEAQ (reference sequence). V trimming: 5 bases; J trimming: 3 bases; junction bases outside the gene matches: 11. The DNA for the CDR3 is TGTGCCAGCAGCCGACGAAGGGGTAGCGGGGGGACAGATACGCAGTATTTT. It yields the protein CASSRRRGSGGTDTQYF.

The V gene is TRBV3-1, the J gene TRBJ1-4; D is possibly TRBD1 (6 bases). CDR3 length equals 13 residues. Germline V CDR1 and CDR2: LGHDT, YNNKEL (reference sequence). The V end lost 1 base, the J end lost 12 bases, and 12 bases lay between the germline ends. CDR3 nucleotides: TGTGCCAGCAGCCAAGTTCGGGCAGGGGAACTGTTTTTT. Translating it yields CASSQVRAGELFF.